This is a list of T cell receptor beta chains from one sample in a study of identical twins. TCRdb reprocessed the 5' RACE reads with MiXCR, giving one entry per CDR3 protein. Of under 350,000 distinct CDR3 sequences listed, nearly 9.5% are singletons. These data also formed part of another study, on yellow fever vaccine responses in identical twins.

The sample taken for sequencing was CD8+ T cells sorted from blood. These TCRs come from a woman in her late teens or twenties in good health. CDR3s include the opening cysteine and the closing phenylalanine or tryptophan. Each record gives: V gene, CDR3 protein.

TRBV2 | CASSETAGGLSYEQYF
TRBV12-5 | CASEDAGGYNEQFF
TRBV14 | CASSPMTSGRSGANVLTF
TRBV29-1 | CSVVGLRGTGANVLTF
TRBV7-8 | CASSLRSRAYEQYF
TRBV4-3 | CASSHKTGGVDEQFF
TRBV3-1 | CATTQRWGDRVSTDTQYF
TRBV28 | CASSLLPRLAGPGELFF
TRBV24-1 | CATSSRGENQETQYF
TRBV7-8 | CASSLVGLAGMDEQFF
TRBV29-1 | CSVPGVAGYEQYF
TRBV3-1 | CASSQDYNEQFF
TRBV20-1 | CSARAQYQETQYF
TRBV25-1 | CASSESFRGGTEAFF
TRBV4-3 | CASRGGDRGQGWNEQFF
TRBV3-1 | CASSRKGRGPWDEQFF
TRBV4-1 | CASRAHAGASTGELFF
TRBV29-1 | CSVSGTGHEKLFF
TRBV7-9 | CASSPGTSGRSYEQYF
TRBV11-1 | CASNGGPYNNEQFF
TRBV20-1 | CSARDWLAGGGTQYF
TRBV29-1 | CSVERVRQGSEAFF
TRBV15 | CATSSGTGEYEQYF
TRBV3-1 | CASSQYVSGEQYF
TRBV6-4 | CASSGLAGHTGELFF
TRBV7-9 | CASSGTGDQPQHF
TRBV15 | CATSRDQGGTGQETQYF
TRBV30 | CAWSFLQGDTQYF
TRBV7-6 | CASEIRAGRGGYTF
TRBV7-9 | CASSPAQTNEQFF
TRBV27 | CASSFEGGVDTGELFF
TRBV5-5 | CASSLSGTGGYEQYF
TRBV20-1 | CSARDPSGTSSYEQYF
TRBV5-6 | CASSPGTSVYNEQFF
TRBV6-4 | CASSDSWAAGEAFF
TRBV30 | CAWTNLAGQTQYF
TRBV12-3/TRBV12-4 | CASSRTGTGSSYEQYF
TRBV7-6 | CASSPSDGANEQFF
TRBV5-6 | CASSGTGVGNYEQYF
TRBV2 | CASRYDQPQHF
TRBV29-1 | CSVLTGEVYEQFF
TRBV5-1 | CASSLGPTGRPQHF
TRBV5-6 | CASTPDRLHPEAFF
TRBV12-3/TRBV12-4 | CASSPLRGQGSTDTQYF
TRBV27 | CASRNTRQTQYF
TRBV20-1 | CSARVGGLAGLSYEQYF
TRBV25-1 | CASTEQSSTDTQYF
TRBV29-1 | CSVVVVLAYEQYF
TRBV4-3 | CASSQDLSIGLTDTQYF